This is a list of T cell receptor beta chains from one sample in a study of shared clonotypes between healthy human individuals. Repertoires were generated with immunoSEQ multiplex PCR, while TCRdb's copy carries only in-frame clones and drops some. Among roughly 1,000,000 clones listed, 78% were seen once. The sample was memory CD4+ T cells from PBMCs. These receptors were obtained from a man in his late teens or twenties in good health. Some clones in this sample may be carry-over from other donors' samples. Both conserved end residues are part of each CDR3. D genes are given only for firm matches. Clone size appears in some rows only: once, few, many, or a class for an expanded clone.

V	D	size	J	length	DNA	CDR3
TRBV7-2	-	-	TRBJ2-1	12	TGTGCCAGCAGCTTGTGGGAAGGGGTGCAGTTCTTC	CASSLWEGVQFF
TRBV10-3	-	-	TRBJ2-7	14	TGTGCCATCAGTGAAAGTCTAGCCGGACTCCAGCAGTACTTC	CAISESLAGLQQYF
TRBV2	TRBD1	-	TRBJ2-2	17	TGTGCCAGCAGTCAAAAACGACAGGGGGCGCCCGGCGGGGAGCTGTTTTTT	CASSQKRQGAPGGELFF
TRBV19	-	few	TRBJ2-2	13	TGTGCCAGTAGCGCGACGGGGTCCGGGGAGCTGTTTTTT	CASSATGSGELFF
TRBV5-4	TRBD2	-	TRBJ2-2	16	TGTGCCAGCAGCAAACCGGGACTAGGGAACACCGGGGAGCTGTTTTTT	CASSKPGLGNTGELFF
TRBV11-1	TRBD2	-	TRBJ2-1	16	TGTGCCAGCAGCACCGTGACTAGCGGGAGTCGGAATGAGCAGTTCTTC	CASSTVTSGSRNEQFF
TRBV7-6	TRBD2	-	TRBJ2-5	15	TGTGCCAGCAGCTTACTAGCGGGGGGACAAGAGACCCAGTACTTC	CASSLLAGGQETQYF
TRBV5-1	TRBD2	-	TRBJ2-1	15	TGCGCCAGCAGCTTGCAACTAGCGGGAAAGAATGAGCAGTTCTTC	CASSLQLAGKNEQFF
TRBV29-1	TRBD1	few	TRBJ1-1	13	TGCAGCGTGGAACCGACGACAGGGAAGGAAGCTTTCTTT	CSVEPTTGKEAFF
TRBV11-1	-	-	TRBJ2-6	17	TGTGCCAGCAGCCCCGGCTCTGGTAACTCTGGGGCCAACGTCCTGACTTTC	CASSPGSGNSGANVLTF
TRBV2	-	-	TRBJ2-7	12	TGTGCCAGCAGTGAAGACAGAGACGAGCAGTACTTC	CASSEDRDEQYF
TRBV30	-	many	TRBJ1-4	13	TGTGCCTGGGGGGGGGCAACTAATGAAAAACTGTTTTTT	CAWGGATNEKLFF
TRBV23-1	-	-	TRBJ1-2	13	TGCGCCAGCAGTCAAGGGGAAGCGTATGGCTACACCTTC	CASSQGEAYGYTF
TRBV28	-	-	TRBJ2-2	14	TGTGCCAGCAGTCTCCCCCGGGAGACCGGGGAGCTGTTTTTT	CASSLPRETGELFF
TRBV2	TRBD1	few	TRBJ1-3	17	TGTGCCAGCAGTGAACAGGGGGCGCGTTGGTCTGGAAACACCATATATTTT	CASSEQGARWSGNTIYF
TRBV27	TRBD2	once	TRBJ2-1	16	TGTGCCAGCAGTCGCTGGACTAGCGGGGGGTACAATGAGCAGTTCTTC	CASSRWTSGGYNEQFF
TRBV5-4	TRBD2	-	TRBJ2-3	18	TGTGCCAGCAGCCTCCGGACTAGCGGGAGAAGGGGCACAGATACGCAGTATTTT	CASSLRTSGRRGTDTQYF
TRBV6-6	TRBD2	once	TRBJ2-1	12	TGTGCCTCTGGGGCGGGAGGTAATGAGCAGTTCTTC	CASGAGGNEQFF
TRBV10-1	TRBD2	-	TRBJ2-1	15	TGCGCCAGCCCTTCCGGGAGTAGCGGGTACAATGAGCAGTTCTTC	CASPSGSSGYNEQFF
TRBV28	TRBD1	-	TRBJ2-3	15	TGTGCCAGCAGTTTCCCGGACGACAGGGCAGATACGCAGTATTTT	CASSFPDDRADTQYF
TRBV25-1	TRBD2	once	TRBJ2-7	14	TGCGCCAGTGAATCTGCGGGAGTCCTAGAGGAGCAGTACTTC	CASESAGVLEEQYF
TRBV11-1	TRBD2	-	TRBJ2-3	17	TGTGCCAGCAGCTTAGCTGGTACGGGAGGGCCCACAGATACGCAGTATTTT	CASSLAGTGGPTDTQYF
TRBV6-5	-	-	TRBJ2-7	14	TGTGCCAGCAGTTATGAGGTTAGGGGTTACGAGCAGTACTTC	CASSYEVRGYEQYF
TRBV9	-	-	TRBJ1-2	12	TGTGCCAGCAGCGTAGTAGGGTATGGCTACACCTTC	CASSVVGYGYTF
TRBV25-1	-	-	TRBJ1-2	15	TGTGCCAGCAGTGGGGACGGCACTCCTAACTATGGCTACACCTTC	CASSGDGTPNYGYTF
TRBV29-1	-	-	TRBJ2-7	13	TGCAGCGTTGGGGGTGGGATCGCCTACGAGCAGTACTTC	CSVGGGIAYEQYF
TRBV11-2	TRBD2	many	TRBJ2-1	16	TGTGCCAGCAGACCGCAGCGGGGATTCTCCTACAATGAGCAGTTCTTC	CASRPQRGFSYNEQFF
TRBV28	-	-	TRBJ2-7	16	TGTGCCAGCAGCCTGATAGGGACTCCTAGCTCCTACGAGCAGTACTTC	CASSLIGTPSSYEQYF
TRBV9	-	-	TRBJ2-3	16	TGTGCCAGCAGCGCCCGACCGGGGATGGTAACAGATACGCAGTATTTT	CASSARPGMVTDTQYF
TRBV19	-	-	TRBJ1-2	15	TGTGCCAGTAGTCCTGGGGGTTCCCCTCTCTATGGCTACACCTTC	CASSPGGSPLYGYTF
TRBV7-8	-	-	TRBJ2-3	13	TGTGCCAGCAGCTTAGGTGGGGCGGATACGCAGTATTTT	CASSLGGADTQYF
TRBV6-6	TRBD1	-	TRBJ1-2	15	TGTGCCAGCAGTTACTCGGGACAGCTAGTCTATGGCTACACCTTC	CASSYSGQLVYGYTF
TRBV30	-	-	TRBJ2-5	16	TGTGCCTGGAGTGCCTCGAGGGGAAGTCGGCAAGAGACCCAGTACTTC	CAWSASRGSRQETQYF
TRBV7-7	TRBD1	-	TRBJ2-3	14	TGTGCCAGCAGCAGAACAGGGGGGACAGATACGCAGTATTTT	CASSRTGGTDTQYF
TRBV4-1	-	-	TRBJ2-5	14	TGCGCCAGCAGCCCAATGGGCGGGCAAGAGACCCAGTACTTC	CASSPMGGQETQYF
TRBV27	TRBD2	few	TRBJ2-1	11	TGTGCCAGCAGTAGAGCGGGAGTGATGTTCTTC	CASSRAGVMFF
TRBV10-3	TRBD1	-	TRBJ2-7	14	TGTGCCGCCCTCGGGACAGGGAAAGTTTACGAGCAGTACTTC	CAALGTGKVYEQYF
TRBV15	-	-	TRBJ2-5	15	TGTGCCACCAGCAGAGACGCAGGGGCGGGCGAGACCCAGTACTTC	CATSRDAGAGETQYF
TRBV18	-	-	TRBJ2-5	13	TGTGCCAGCTCATTTTCACCTCAAGAGACCCAGTACTTC	CASSFSPQETQYF
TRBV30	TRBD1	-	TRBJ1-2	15	TGTGCCTGGAGTACAGTGGCAGGGGGCCACTATGGCTACACCTTC	CAWSTVAGGHYGYTF
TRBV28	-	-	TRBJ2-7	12	TGTGCCAGCAGTTCAGGACAAAACGAGCAGTACTTC	CASSSGQNEQYF
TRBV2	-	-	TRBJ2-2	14	TGTGCCAGCAGGGATCGGCTTAACACCGGGGAGCTGTTTTTT	CASRDRLNTGELFF
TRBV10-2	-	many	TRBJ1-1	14	TGCGCCAGCAGTGAGCCCGCAGGGAATACTGAAGCTTTCTTT	CASSEPAGNTEAFF
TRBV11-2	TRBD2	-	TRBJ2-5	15	TGTGCCAGCAGCTCCCACTGGCGGGGGAGCTATGGGATCGACTTC	CASSSHWRGSYGIDF
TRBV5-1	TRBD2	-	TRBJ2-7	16	TGCGCCAGCAGCTTGGTGCTAGCGGGTTCTCCCTACGAGCAGTACTTC	CASSLVLAGSPYEQYF
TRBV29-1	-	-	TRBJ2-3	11	TGCAGCGTTGGGCGGGCTGATACGCAGTATTTT	CSVGRADTQYF
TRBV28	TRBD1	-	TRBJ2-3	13	TGTGCCAGCAGTTTGAGGGGGCCAGATACGCAGTATTTT	CASSLRGPDTQYF
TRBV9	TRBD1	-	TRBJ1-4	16	TGTGCCAGCAGCGTGACAGGGGTAAGGGCTAATGAAAAACTGTTTTTT	CASSVTGVRANEKLFF